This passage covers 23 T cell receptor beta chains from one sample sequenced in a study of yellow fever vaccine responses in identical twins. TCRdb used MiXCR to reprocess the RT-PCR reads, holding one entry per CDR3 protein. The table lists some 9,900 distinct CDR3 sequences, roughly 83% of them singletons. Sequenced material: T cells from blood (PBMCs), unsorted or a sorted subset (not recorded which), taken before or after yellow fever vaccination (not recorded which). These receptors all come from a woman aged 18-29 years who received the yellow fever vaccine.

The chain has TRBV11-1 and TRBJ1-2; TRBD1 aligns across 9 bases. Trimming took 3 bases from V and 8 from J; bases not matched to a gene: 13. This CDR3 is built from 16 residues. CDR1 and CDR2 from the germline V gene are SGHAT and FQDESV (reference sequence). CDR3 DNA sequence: TGTGCCAGCAGCTTTTTGGAAGGGACAGGGTACTTCGGCTACACCTTC. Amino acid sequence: CASSFLEGTGYFGYTF.

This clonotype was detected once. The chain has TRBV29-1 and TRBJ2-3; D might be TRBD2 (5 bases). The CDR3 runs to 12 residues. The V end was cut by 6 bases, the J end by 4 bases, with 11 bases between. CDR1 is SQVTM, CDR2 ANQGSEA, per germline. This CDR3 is CSVSLGADTQYF. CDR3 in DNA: TGCAGCGTGTCCCTCGGGGCAGATACGCAGTATTTT.

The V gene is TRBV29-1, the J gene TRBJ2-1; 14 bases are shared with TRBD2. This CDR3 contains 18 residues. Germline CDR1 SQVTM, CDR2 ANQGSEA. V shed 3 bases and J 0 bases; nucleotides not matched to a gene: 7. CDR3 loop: CSVEGLAGALSSYNEQFF. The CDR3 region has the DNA TGCAGCGTTGAGGGACTAGCGGGAGCATTAAGCTCCTACAATGAGCAGTTCTTC.

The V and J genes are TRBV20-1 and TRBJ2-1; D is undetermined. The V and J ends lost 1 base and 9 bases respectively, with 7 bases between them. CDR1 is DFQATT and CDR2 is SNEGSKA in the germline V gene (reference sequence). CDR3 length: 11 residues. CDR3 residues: CSARGISEQFF. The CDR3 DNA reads TGCAGTGCTAGAGGGATCTCTGAGCAGTTCTTC.

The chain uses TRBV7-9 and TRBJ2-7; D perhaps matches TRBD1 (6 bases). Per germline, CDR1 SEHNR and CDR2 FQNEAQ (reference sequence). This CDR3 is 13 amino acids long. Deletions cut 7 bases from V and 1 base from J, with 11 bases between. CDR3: CASIPTGSYEQYF. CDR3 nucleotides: TGTGCCAGCATCCCGACAGGTTCCTACGAGCAGTACTTC.

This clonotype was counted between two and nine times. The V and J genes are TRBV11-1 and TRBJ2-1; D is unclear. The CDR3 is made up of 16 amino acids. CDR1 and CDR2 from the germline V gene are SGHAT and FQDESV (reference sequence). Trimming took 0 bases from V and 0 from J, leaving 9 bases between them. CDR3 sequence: CASSLAGTSSYNEQFF. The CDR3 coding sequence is TGTGCCAGCAGCTTAGCGGGAACGAGCTCCTACAATGAGCAGTTCTTC.

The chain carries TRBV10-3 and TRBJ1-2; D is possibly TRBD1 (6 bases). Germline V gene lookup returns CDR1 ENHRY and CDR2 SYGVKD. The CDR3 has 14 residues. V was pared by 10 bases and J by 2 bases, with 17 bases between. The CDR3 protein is CATQKDSQNYGYTF. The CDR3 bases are TGTGCCACCCAGAAGGACAGTCAAAACTATGGCTACACCTTC.

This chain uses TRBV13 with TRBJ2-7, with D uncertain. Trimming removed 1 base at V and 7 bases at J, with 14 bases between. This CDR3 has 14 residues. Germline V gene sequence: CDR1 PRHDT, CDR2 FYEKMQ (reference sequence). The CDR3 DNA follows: TGTGCCAGCAGCTTAGCTGGCAGAACCTTTGAGCAGTACTTC. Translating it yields CASSLAGRTFEQYF.

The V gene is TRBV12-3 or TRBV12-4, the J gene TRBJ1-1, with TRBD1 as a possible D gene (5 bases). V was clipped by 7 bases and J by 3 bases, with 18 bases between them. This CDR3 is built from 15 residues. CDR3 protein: CASNPFGARDTEAFF. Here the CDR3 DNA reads TGTGCCAGCAATCCGTTCGGGGCGCGGGACACTGAAGCTTTCTTT.

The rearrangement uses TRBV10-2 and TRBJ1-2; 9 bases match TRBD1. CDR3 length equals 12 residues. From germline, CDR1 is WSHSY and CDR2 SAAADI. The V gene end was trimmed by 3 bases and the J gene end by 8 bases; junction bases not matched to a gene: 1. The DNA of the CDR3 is TGCGCCAGCAGTGATGGGACAGGGGGCTACACCTTC. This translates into CASSDGTGGYTF.

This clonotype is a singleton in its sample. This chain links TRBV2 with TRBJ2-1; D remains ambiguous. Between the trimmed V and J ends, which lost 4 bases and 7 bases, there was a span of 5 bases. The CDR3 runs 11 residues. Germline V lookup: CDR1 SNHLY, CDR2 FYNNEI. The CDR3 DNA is TGTGCCAGCAGTGGGGTAAATGAGCAGTTCTTC. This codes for CASSGVNEQFF. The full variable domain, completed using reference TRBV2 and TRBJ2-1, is EPEVTQTPSHQVTQMGQEVILRCVPISNHLYFYWYRQILGQKVEFLVSFYNNEISEKSEIFDDQFSVERPDGSNFTLKIRSTKLEDSAMYFCASSGVNEQFFGPGTRLTVL.

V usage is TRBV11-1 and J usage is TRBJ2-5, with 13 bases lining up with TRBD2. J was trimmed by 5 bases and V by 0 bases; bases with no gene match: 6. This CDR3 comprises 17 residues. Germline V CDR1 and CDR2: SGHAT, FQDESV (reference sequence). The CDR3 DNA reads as TGTGCCAGCAGCTTAGCGGACGGACTAGCGGGAGTGGAGACCCAGTACTTC. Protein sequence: CASSLADGLAGVETQYF.

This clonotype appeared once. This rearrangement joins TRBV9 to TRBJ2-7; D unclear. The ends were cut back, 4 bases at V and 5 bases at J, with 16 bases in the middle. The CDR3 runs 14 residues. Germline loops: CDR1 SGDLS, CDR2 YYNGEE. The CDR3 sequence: CASSPENSRHEQYF. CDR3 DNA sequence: TGTGCCAGCAGCCCAGAGAACTCCCGCCACGAGCAGTACTTC. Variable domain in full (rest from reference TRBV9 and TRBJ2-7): DSGVTQTPKHLITATGQRVTLRCSPRSGDLSVYWYQQSLDQGLQFLIQYYNGEERAKGNILERFSAQQFPDLHSELNLSSLELGDSALYFCASSPENSRHEQYFGPGTRLTVT.

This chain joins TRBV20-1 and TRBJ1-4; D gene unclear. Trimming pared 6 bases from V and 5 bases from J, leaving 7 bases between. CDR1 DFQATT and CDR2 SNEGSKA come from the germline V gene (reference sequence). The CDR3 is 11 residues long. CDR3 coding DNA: TGCAGTGCGCGTACAAATGAAAAACTGTTTTTT. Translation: CSARTNEKLFF.

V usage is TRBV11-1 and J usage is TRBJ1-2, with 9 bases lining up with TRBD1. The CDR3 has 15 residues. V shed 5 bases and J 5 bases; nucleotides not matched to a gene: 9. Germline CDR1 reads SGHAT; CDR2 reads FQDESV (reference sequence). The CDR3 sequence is CASSPGTGLRYGYTF. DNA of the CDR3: TGTGCCAGCAGCCCCGGGACAGGGCTGAGGTATGGCTACACCTTC.

CDR3 DNA: TGTGCCAGCAGCTTAGAGTCTAGTACCTACAATGAGCAGTTCTTC. Translating it yields CASSLESSTYNEQFF. The chain joins TRBV11-2 to TRBJ2-1, with unresolved D. The germline V gene encodes CDR1 SGHAT and CDR2 FQNNGV. The CDR3 is 15 amino acids. Trimming took 0 bases from V and 2 from J, leaving 8 bases between them.

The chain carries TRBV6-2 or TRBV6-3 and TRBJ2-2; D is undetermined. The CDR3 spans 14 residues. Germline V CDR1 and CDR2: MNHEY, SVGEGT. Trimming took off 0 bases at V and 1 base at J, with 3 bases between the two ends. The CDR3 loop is CASSYSENTGELFF. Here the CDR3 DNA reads TGTGCCAGCAGTTACTCAGAGAACACCGGGGAGCTGTTTTTT.

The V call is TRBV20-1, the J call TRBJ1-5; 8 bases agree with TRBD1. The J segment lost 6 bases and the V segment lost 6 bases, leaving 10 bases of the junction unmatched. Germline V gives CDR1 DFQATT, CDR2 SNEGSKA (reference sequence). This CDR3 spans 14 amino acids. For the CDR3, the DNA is TGCAGTGCCCCGGACAGGGTCAGCGGTCAGCCCCAGCATTTT. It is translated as CSAPDRVSGQPQHF.

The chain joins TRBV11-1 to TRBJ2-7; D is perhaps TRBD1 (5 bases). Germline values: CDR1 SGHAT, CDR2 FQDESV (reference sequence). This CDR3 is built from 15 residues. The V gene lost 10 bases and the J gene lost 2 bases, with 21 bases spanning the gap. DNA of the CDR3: TGTGCCACGCGCAAGACAGAGCTGGTACCCTACGAGCAGTACTTC. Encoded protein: CATRKTELVPYEQYF.

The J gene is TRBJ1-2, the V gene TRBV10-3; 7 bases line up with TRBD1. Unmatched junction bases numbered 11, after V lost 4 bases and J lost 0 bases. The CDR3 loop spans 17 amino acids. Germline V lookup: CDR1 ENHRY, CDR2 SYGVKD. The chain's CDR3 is CAISAESQGRANYGYTF. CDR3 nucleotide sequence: TGTGCCATCAGTGCGGAGTCACAGGGGCGCGCTAACTATGGCTACACCTTC.

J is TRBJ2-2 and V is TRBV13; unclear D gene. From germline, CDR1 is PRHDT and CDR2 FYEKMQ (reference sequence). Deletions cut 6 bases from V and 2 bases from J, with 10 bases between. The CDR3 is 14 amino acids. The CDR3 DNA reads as TGTGCCAGCAGGACGGAACAAAACACCGGGGAGCTGTTTTTT. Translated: CASRTEQNTGELFF.

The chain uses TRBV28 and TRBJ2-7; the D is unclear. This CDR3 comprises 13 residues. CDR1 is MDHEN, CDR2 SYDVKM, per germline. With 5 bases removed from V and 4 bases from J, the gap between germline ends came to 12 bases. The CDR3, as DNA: TGTGCCAGCAGTGGATCAGTGGGATACGAGCAGTACTTC. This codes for CASSGSVGYEQYF. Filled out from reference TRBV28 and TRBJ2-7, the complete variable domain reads DVKVTQSSRYLVKRTGEKVFLECVQDMDHENMFWYRQDPGLGLRLIYFSYDVKMKEKGDIPEGYSVSREKKERFSLILESASTNQTSMYLCASSGSVGYEQYFGPGTRLTVT.

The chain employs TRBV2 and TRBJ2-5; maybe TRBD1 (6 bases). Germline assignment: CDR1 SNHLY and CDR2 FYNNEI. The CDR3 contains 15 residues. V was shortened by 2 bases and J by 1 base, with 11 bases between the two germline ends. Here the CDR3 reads CASSEFGGRQETQYF. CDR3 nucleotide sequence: TGTGCCAGCAGTGAATTTGGGGGCCGCCAAGAGACCCAGTACTTC. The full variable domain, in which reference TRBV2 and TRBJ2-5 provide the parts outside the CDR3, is EPEVTQTPSHQVTQMGQEVILRCVPISNHLYFYWYRQILGQKVEFLVSFYNNEISEKSEIFDDQFSVERPDGSNFTLKIRSTKLEDSAMYFCASSEFGGRQETQYFGPGTRLLVL.